Listed below are T cell receptor beta chains from one sample, sequenced in a study of blood T cell repertoires in COVID-19. Only in-frame clones appear in the TCRdb table, and some are missing; sequencing was by immunoSEQ multiplex PCR. Of under 200,000 clones detected, approximately 81% appear once; the ten largest clones hold 18%. Sequencing used PBMCs or T cells enriched from blood (not recorded which). The receptors were gathered from a man aged 55 to 70 who had recovered from COVID-19. The CDR3 runs from the conserved cysteine through the conserved F or W. A D gene is named only where the DNA matches it firmly. The size of a clone is reported for some rows only, either as once, few or many, or as a class for expanded clones.

>.|TRBV30|.|TRBJ1-5
CAWREGGDQPQHF
TGTGCCTGGAGGGAAGGGGGGGATCAGCCCCAGCATTTT
>.|TRBV9|.|TRBJ1-2
CASSVSRGGRTNGYTF
TGTGCCAGCAGCGTATCTCGAGGAGGACGGACGAACGGCTACACCTTC
>TRBD1|TRBV5-1|few|TRBJ1-1
CASSLEGQGLAEAFF
TGCGCCAGCAGCTTGGAAGGACAGGGGCTGGCTGAAGCTTTCTTT
>.|TRBV11-2|.|TRBJ1-6
CASSQEAGSPLHF
TGTGCCAGCAGCCAGGAGGCGGGTTCACCCCTCCACTTT
>TRBD2|TRBV24-1|.|TRBJ2-4
CATGRGVKNIQYF
TGTGCCACGGGGCGGGGGGTCAAAAACATTCAGTACTTC
>.|TRBV28|few|TRBJ1-1
CASSWQGTEAFF
TGTGCCAGCAGTTGGCAGGGAACTGAAGCTTTCTTT
>.|TRBV5-4|.|TRBJ1-4
CASSNQLGTNEKLFF
TGTGCCAGCAGCAACCAACTAGGTACTAATGAAAAACTGTTTTTT
>.|TRBV19|.|TRBJ1-1
CASSTLSGGYTEAFF
TGTGCCAGTAGTACCCTCTCCGGGGGGTACACTGAAGCTTTCTTT
>.|TRBV9|.|TRBJ2-2
CASSVRGTGELFF
TGTGCCAGCAGCGTAAGGGGCACCGGGGAGCTGTTTTTT
>TRBD1|TRBV5-5|.|TRBJ2-7
CASSLRSGQGYEQYF
TGTGCCAGCAGCTTGAGATCGGGACAGGGGTACGAGCAGTACTTC
>.|TRBV4-1|.|TRBJ1-1
CASSQTAFGDTEAFF
TGCGCCAGCAGCCAAACAGCCTTCGGGGACACTGAAGCTTTCTTT
>.|TRBV7-3|.|TRBJ2-1
CASSPLADRGYNEQFF
TGTGCCAGCAGCCCTTTAGCGGACCGAGGGTACAATGAGCAGTTCTTC
>TRBD2|TRBV5-1|once|TRBJ2-2
CASAERAGGTGELFF
TGCGCCAGCGCCGAGAGAGCGGGAGGCACCGGGGAGCTGTTTTTT
>.|TRBV13|.|TRBJ1-4
CASSPRQKNEKLFF
TGTGCCAGCAGCCCGCGACAGAAGAATGAAAAACTGTTTTTT
>TRBD1|TRBV15|.|TRBJ2-1
CATSRGDRDREGYNEQFF
TGTGCCACCAGCAGAGGGGACAGGGACCGGGAAGGGTACAATGAGCAGTTCTTC
>.|TRBV5-1|once|TRBJ2-7
CASRKGDSYEQYF
TGCGCCAGCCGTAAAGGGGATTCCTACGAGCAGTACTTC
>.|TRBV6-5|.|TRBJ2-7
CASPPPLGAYEQYF
TGTGCCAGCCCCCCTCCCCTCGGGGCCTACGAGCAGTACTTC
>TRBD1|TRBV24-1|medium-sized|TRBJ1-5
CATSETTGGLQPQHF
TGTGCCACCAGTGAAACGACAGGGGGCCTTCAGCCCCAGCATTTT
>TRBD2|TRBV10-3|.|TRBJ2-3
CAITRTSGGAGDTQYF
TGTGCCATCACCAGGACTAGCGGGGGGGCAGGGGATACGCAGTATTTT
>.|TRBV18|few|TRBJ2-1
CASSPQYNEQFF
TGTGCCAGCTCCCCCCAGTACAATGAGCAGTTCTTC
>TRBD1|TRBV24-1|.|TRBJ2-3
CATSDPGTGNTDTQYF
TGTGCCACCAGTGATCCCGGGACAGGTAACACAGATACGCAGTATTTT
>TRBD2|TRBV24-1|.|TRBJ2-1
CATTEGLAGYNEQFF
TGTGCCACCACTGAGGGGCTAGCGGGGTACAATGAGCAGTTCTTC
>TRBD1|TRBV18|.|TRBJ1-2
CASSPTGQGTVYTF
TGTGCCAGCTCACCTACCGGACAGGGCACAGTCTACACCTTC
>TRBD1|TRBV4-2|.|TRBJ1-5
CASSWQGAFSQPQHF
TGTGCCAGCAGCTGGCAGGGGGCGTTCAGTCAGCCCCAGCATTTT
>.|TRBV19|.|TRBJ1-5
CASSNFNQPQHF
TGTGCCAGTAGTAACTTCAATCAGCCCCAGCATTTT
>TRBD1|TRBV11-2|.|TRBJ1-2
CASSTGQGGYGYTF
TGTGCCAGCAGCACTGGACAGGGGGGCTATGGCTACACCTTC
>.|TRBV9|.|TRBJ2-2
CASSALDAGEWYTGELFF
TGTGCCAGCAGCGCCTTAGACGCAGGGGAGTGGTACACCGGGGAGCTGTTTTTT
>.|TRBV12-3/TRBV12-4|.|TRBJ1-5
CASSFLNQPQHF
TGTGCCAGCAGTTTTCTCAATCAGCCCCAGCATTTT
>TRBD2|TRBV10-3|once|TRBJ2-7
CAISEGLAVSYEQYF
TGTGCCATCAGTGAGGGGCTAGCGGTCTCCTACGAGCAGTACTTC
>TRBD1|TRBV23-1|.|TRBJ1-2
CASSRQGAEGYTF
TGCGCCAGCAGTCGACAGGGCGCCGAGGGCTACACCTTC
>TRBD1|TRBV9|.|TRBJ1-2
CASSVDFGQGIEDGYTF
TGTGCCAGCAGCGTAGACTTCGGACAGGGGATTGAAGATGGCTACACCTTC
>TRBD1|TRBV24-1|.|TRBJ2-5
CATSDMGQQETQYF
TGTGCCACCAGTGACATGGGACAGCAAGAGACCCAGTACTTC
>TRBD1|TRBV5-1|.|TRBJ2-1
CASAIGTGGYNEQFF
TGCGCCAGCGCCATAGGGACAGGGGGATACAATGAGCAGTTCTTC
>.|TRBV4-1|.|TRBJ1-3
CASSQRQIPSGNTIYF
TGCGCCAGCAGCCAACGACAGATACCCTCTGGAAACACCATATATTTT
>TRBD2|TRBV18|once|TRBJ2-1
CASSPPTSGRGEQFF
TGTGCCAGCTCACCACCGACTAGCGGGAGAGGTGAGCAGTTCTTC
>TRBD2|TRBV9|once|TRBJ2-5
CASSFRLAGGQETQYF
TGTGCCAGCAGCTTTCGACTAGCGGGGGGACAAGAGACCCAGTACTTC
>TRBD2|TRBV6-5|few|TRBJ2-2
CASMASGGTGELFF
TGTGCCAGCATGGCTAGCGGGGGGACCGGGGAGCTGTTTTTT
>.|TRBV6-5|once|TRBJ1-1
CASSYDRNTEAFF
TGTGCCAGCAGTTATGACAGGAACACTGAAGCTTTCTTT
>TRBD1|TRBV18|.|TRBJ1-2
CASSPYRDSGPNYGYTF
TGTGCCAGCTCACCTTACCGGGACAGCGGCCCTAACTATGGCTACACCTTC
>.|TRBV28|.|TRBJ1-4
CASTPNLVKLFF
TGTGCCAGCACCCCTAACTTGGTTAAACTGTTTTTT
>.|TRBV5-1|.|TRBJ1-2
CASSLEGTGYGYTF
TGCGCCAGCAGCTTGGAGGGGACTGGTTATGGCTACACCTTC
>.|TRBV5-1|once|TRBJ1-1
CASTRGLVNTEAFF
TGCGCCAGCACCCGTGGGCTCGTGAACACTGAAGCTTTCTTT
>TRBD1|TRBV27|.|TRBJ1-1
CASTALAPGAGGKNTEAFF
TGTGCCAGCACCGCTCTAGCCCCTGGGGCAGGGGGCAAGAACACTGAAGCTTTCTTT